The 24 T cell receptor beta chains below come from one sample, sequenced in a study of blood T cell repertoires in COVID-19. Profiling relied on immunoSEQ multiplex PCR, and the TCRdb table lists in-frame clones only, not all of them. Here the sample spans around 180,000 clones, roughly 83% being singletons. The sample was PBMCs or T cells enriched from blood (not recorded which). These receptors all come from a woman younger than 45 who had recovered from COVID-19.

The J gene is TRBJ2-7, the V gene TRBV10-3, with 7 bases identical to TRBD1. Germline CDR1 is ENHRY and CDR2 is SYGVKD. The CDR3 is 12 amino acids. The ends lost 7 bases at V and 6 bases at J; junction bases unmatched: 6. The CDR3 nucleotides read TGTGCCATCACAAGGGACAGTTTCGAGCAGTACTTC. This codes for CAITRDSFEQYF.

V usage is TRBV9 and J usage is TRBJ1-2, with 10 bases aligning to TRBD1. Trimming cost V 0 bases and J 2 bases; bases outside gene matches: 1. Germline CDR1 reads SGDLS; CDR2 reads YYNGEE. The CDR3 extends over 15 amino acids. The CDR3 sequence is CASSVEGQGNYGYTF. DNA for the CDR3: TGTGCCAGCAGCGTAGAGGGACAGGGGAACTATGGCTACACCTTC.

The chain combines TRBV19 with TRBJ2-4, with D possibly being TRBD2 (6 bases). V shed 2 bases and J shed 0 bases, with 14 bases lying between them. This CDR3 comprises 17 residues. The germline CDR1 and CDR2 sequences are LNHDA and SQIVND (reference sequence). This chain's CDR3 is CASSIWGLTVAKNIQYF. CDR3 bases: TGTGCCAGTAGTATATGGGGACTGACCGTAGCCAAAAACATTCAGTACTTC. Complete variable domain (other parts from reference TRBV19 and TRBJ2-4): DGGITQSPKYLFRKEGQNVTLSCEQNLNHDAMYWYRQDPGQGLRLIYYSQIVNDFQKGDIAEGYSVSREKKESFPLTVTSAQKNPTAFYLCASSIWGLTVAKNIQYFGAGTRLSVL.

This chain joins TRBV30 and TRBJ2-2, with 9 positions matching TRBD2. Germline CDR1 GTSNPN, CDR2 SVGIG (reference sequence). The CDR3 is 13 residues long. V shed 5 bases and J 4 bases; nucleotides not matched to a gene: 2. This CDR3 is CAWLLAGTGELFF. The CDR3 bases are TGTGCCTGGCTACTAGCGGGCACCGGGGAGCTGTTTTTT.

The rearrangement uses TRBV27 and TRBJ2-7; a weak D match, TRBD1 (5 bases). Trimming removed 5 bases at V and 4 bases at J, with 12 bases between. Germline V gene lookup returns CDR1 MNHEY and CDR2 SMNVEV (reference sequence). The length of the CDR3 is 13 residues. CDR3 loop: CASSPRVGYEQYF. Written as DNA, the CDR3 is TGTGCCAGCAGTCCCAGGGTGGGATACGAGCAGTACTTC.

This chain connects TRBV2 to TRBJ1-4, with 9 positions matching TRBD1. Germline-derived CDR1 and CDR2 are SNHLY and FYNNEI. Germline trimming cut 3 bases from V and 8 bases from J; bases unmatched to any gene: 7. The CDR3 runs 15 residues. The CDR3 bases are TGTGCCAGCAGTGACATTAACGGACAGGGGGAAAAACTGTTTTTT. As protein: CASSDINGQGEKLFF.

V is TRBV11-1 and J is TRBJ2-2; D call uncertain. This CDR3 is built from 13 residues. CDR1 is SGHAT, CDR2 FQDESV, per germline (reference sequence). V lost 1 base and J lost 5, with 5 bases in between. The CDR3 here is CASSLDGTGELFF. The CDR3 DNA sequence: TGTGCCAGCAGCTTAGACGGGACCGGGGAGCTGTTTTTT.

V gene TRBV7-9 combines with J gene TRBJ2-1; 11 positions match TRBD2. Germline V gives CDR1 SEHNR, CDR2 FQNEAQ (reference sequence). The ends lost 4 bases at V and 4 bases at J; junction bases unmatched: 6. There are 16 residues in the CDR3. CDR3 protein: CASSSRLAGLYNEQFF. The CDR3 nucleotides are TGTGCCAGCAGCTCCAGACTAGCGGGATTGTACAATGAGCAGTTCTTC.

The chain links TRBV5-6 to TRBJ2-7; 7 bases line up with TRBD2. The CDR3 length is 17 residues. Losses at the gene ends were 6 bases for V and 0 bases for J; bases not matched to a gene: 15. Germline CDR1 SGHDT, CDR2 YYEEEE. In DNA form, the CDR3 reads TGTGCCAGCACCCCGAGGGGAGGGGCCATAAACTCCTACGAGCAGTACTTC. Its translation is CASTPRGGAINSYEQYF.

The rearrangement uses TRBV18 and TRBJ2-2, with 13 nucleotides matching TRBD2. V dropped 5 bases and J dropped 5; count of bases not matched to a gene: 8. Per the germline V gene, CDR1 is KGHSH and CDR2 is LQKENI. The CDR3 consists of 17 residues. CDR3 nucleotides: TGTGCCAGCTCAATACGAGGACTAGCGGGAGAAACCGGGGAGCTGTTTTTT. This encodes CASSIRGLAGETGELFF.

This rearrangement joins TRBV7-9 to TRBJ2-1; D gene uncertain. CDR3 size: 15 residues. Germline values: CDR1 SEHNR, CDR2 FQNEAQ (reference sequence). Between the trimmed V and J ends, which lost 4 bases and 7 bases, there was a span of 17 bases. CDR3 sequence: CASSWAFYRGNEQFF. Here the CDR3 DNA reads TGTGCCAGCAGCTGGGCCTTCTATCGTGGTAATGAGCAGTTCTTC.

J is TRBJ2-5 and V is TRBV5-1, with 8 positions matching TRBD2. Germline CDR1 SGHRS, CDR2 YFSETQ. The CDR3 consists of 15 residues. The V segment lost 1 base and the J segment 2 bases; nucleotides outside the gene matches: 4. The CDR3 is CASSLLSGRQETQYF. The CDR3 coding sequence is TGCGCCAGCAGCTTGCTGAGCGGGAGACAAGAGACCCAGTACTTC.

The J gene is TRBJ2-7, the V gene TRBV27; 9 positions match TRBD2. Germline V gene lookup returns CDR1 MNHEY and CDR2 SMNVEV (reference sequence). Germline trimming cut 3 bases from V and 2 bases from J; bases unmatched to any gene: 2. CDR3 length: 14 residues. CDR3 DNA: TGTGCCAGCAGTTTGACTAGCGGTCCCTACGAGCAGTACTTC. Translation: CASSLTSGPYEQYF.

The chain uses TRBV19 and TRBJ2-1; 8 positions agree with TRBD1. Unmatched junction bases numbered 8, after V lost 7 bases and J lost 3 bases. The CDR3 has 15 residues. The germline CDR1 and CDR2 sequences are LNHDA and SQIVND (reference sequence). The CDR3 bases are TGTGCCAGTAAGAATGCAGGGGGCCACTACAATGAGCAGTTCTTC. The encoded protein is CASKNAGGHYNEQFF.

This sequence joins TRBV10-2 and TRBJ1-1, with a possible D match to TRBD1 (6 bases). The CDR3 contains 16 residues. Germline CDR1 WSHSY, CDR2 SAAADI. The V end was cut by 6 bases, the J end by 0 bases, with 17 bases between. CDR3 sequence reads: CASSLTGQSMNTEAFF. The CDR3 region has the DNA TGCGCCAGCAGCCTAACTGGACAGTCAATGAACACTGAAGCTTTCTTT.

This sequence joins TRBV6-1 and TRBJ2-1; D perhaps matches TRBD2 (6 bases). The V end lost 2 bases, the J end lost 4 bases, and 15 bases lay between the germline ends. CDR1 and CDR2 (germline): MNHNS, SASEGT. CDR3 length: 16 residues. CDR3 loop: CASSEPSAGGYNEQFF. CDR3 sequence (DNA): TGTGCCAGCAGTGAACCCTCAGCGGGTGGGTACAATGAGCAGTTCTTC.

The CDR3 is CASSPGLAVHEQYF. The CDR3 DNA is TGCGCCAGCAGCCCGGGACTAGCGGTCCACGAGCAGTACTTC. The V call is TRBV5-1, the J call TRBJ2-7, with 11 bases lining up with TRBD2. The germline V gene has CDR1 SGHRS and CDR2 YFSETQ. The V segment lost 4 bases and the J segment 5 bases; nucleotides outside the gene matches: 5. This CDR3 is 14 amino acids long.

V usage is TRBV28 and J usage is TRBJ1-3; 7 bases line up with TRBD1. CDR3 length: 15 amino acids. The V segment lost 4 bases and the J segment 10 bases; nucleotides outside the gene matches: 13. Germline CDR1 is MDHEN and CDR2 is SYDVKM. Written as DNA, the CDR3 is TGTGCCAGCAGTTCGCATGCACAGGGGCTTAGGACCATATATTTT. It is translated as CASSSHAQGLRTIYF. Full variable domain (missing parts from reference TRBV28 and TRBJ1-3): DVKVTQSSRYLVKRTGEKVFLECVQDMDHENMFWYRQDPGLGLRLIYFSYDVKMKEKGDIPEGYSVSREKKERFSLILESASTNQTSMYLCASSSHAQGLRTIYFGEGSWLTVV.

The chain employs TRBV5-8 and TRBJ2-1; D gene unclear. Germline loops: CDR1 SGHTS, CDR2 YDEGEE. V gave up 0 bases and J gave up 6 bases, with 13 bases separating them. This CDR3 spans 15 amino acids. DNA for the CDR3: TGTGCCAGCAGCTTGGGTTCGGGTCATGGCAATGAGCAGTTCTTC. It codes for CASSLGSGHGNEQFF.

The chain couples TRBV6-1 to TRBJ2-2; 10 bases match TRBD2. Germline assignment: CDR1 MNHNS and CDR2 SASEGT. V lost 2 bases, J lost 7 bases, and 7 bases stayed unmatched. This CDR3 comprises 16 residues. The DNA of the CDR3 is TGTGCCAGCAGTGAATCCCTAGCGGGGGTTTTCGGGGAGCTGTTTTTT. It specifies CASSESLAGVFGELFF.

The chain employs TRBV3-1 (or the pseudogene TRBV3-2) and TRBJ2-7; 9 bases align to TRBD2. Germline values: CDR1 LGHDT, CDR2 YNNKEL (reference sequence). Trimming took 7 bases from V and 3 from J; bases not matched to a gene: 7. CDR3 length: 14 residues. CDR3 loop: CASTLSGRVYEQYF. The CDR3 region has the DNA TGTGCCAGCACCCTTAGCGGGAGAGTCTACGAGCAGTACTTC.

This sequence joins TRBV18 and TRBJ2-7, with D possibly TRBD1 on 6 matching bases. This CDR3 contains 13 residues. In germline, CDR1 is KGHSH, CDR2 LQKENI. V was shortened by 4 bases and J by 4 bases, with 11 bases between the two germline ends. The CDR3 here is CASSLDRWYEQYF. In nucleotides, the CDR3 is TGTGCCAGCTCACTAGACAGGTGGTACGAGCAGTACTTC. The full variable domain, in which reference TRBV18 and TRBJ2-7 provide the parts outside the CDR3, is NAGVMQNPRHLVRRRGQEARLRCSPMKGHSHVYWYRQLPEEGLKFMVYLQKENIIDESGMPKERFSAEFPKEGPSILRIQQVVRGDSAAYFCASSLDRWYEQYFGPGTRLTVT.

The J gene is TRBJ2-1, the V gene TRBV6-2 or TRBV6-3, with a tentative D call TRBD2 (5 bases). The CDR3 has 15 residues. V was clipped by 3 bases and J by 10 bases, with 19 bases between them. CDR1 is MNHEY and CDR2 is SVGEGT in the germline V gene. CDR3: CASSYFVGFQREQFF. CDR3 nucleotides: TGTGCCAGCAGTTATTTTGTGGGCTTCCAGCGGGAGCAGTTCTTC.

The chain employs TRBV28 and TRBJ2-1; no definite D call. V shed 5 bases and J shed 10 bases, with 9 bases lying between them. CDR3 length equals 11 residues. Germline V gene data show CDR1 as MDHEN and CDR2 as SYDVKM. DNA of the CDR3: TGTGCCAGCAGTCCGACTTGGGAGCAGTTCTTC. Translated, it gives CASSPTWEQFF. The full variable domain, completed using reference TRBV28 and TRBJ2-1, is DVKVTQSSRYLVKRTGEKVFLECVQDMDHENMFWYRQDPGLGLRLIYFSYDVKMKEKGDIPEGYSVSREKKERFSLILESASTNQTSMYLCASSPTWEQFFGPGTRLTVL.